This entry lists 28 T cell receptor beta chains sequenced from one sample in a study of OX40 agonist ivuxolimab in advanced cancers. Sequenced by immunoSEQ multiplex PCR; TCRdb stores in-frame clones only, minus some. The table records roughly 97,000 clones, approximately 90% of them present only once. The specimen was CD4+ or CD8+ T cells sorted from blood, collected in a trial of the OX40 agonist ivuxolimab. The receptor source for this set is an adult with an advanced solid tumor such as melanoma, head and neck, liver or kidney cancer.

In this sample, this clone turned up once. The gene calls are TRBV5-1 and TRBJ1-3, with D unclear. Trimming removed 5 bases at V and 0 bases at J, with 15 bases between. Germline V gene sequence: CDR1 SGHRS, CDR2 YFSETQ. The CDR3 loop spans 16 amino acids. The chain's CDR3 is CASSLQSAGSGNTIYF. CDR3 in DNA: TGCGCCAGCAGTTTACAATCCGCTGGCTCTGGAAACACCATATATTTT. The full variable domain, its missing parts supplied by reference TRBV5-1 and TRBJ1-3, is KAGVTQTPRYLIKTRGQQVTLSCSPISGHRSVSWYQQTPGQGLQFLFEYFSETQRNKGNFPGRFSGRQFSNSRSEMNVSTLELGDSALYLCASSLQSAGSGNTIYFGEGSWLTVV.

The chain is built from TRBV19 and TRBJ1-2, with 10 bases fitting TRBD1. V shed 7 bases, J shed 8 bases, and the junction held 10 bases outside the gene matches. Germline CDR1 reads LNHDA; CDR2 reads SQIVND (reference sequence). This CDR3 has 14 residues. The CDR3 reads CASTQAGTGDGYTF. CDR3 nucleotide sequence: TGTGCCAGTACTCAGGCAGGGACAGGGGACGGCTACACCTTC.

V gene TRBV27 combines with J gene TRBJ2-5; TRBD1 aligns across 10 bases. CDR3 length equals 15 residues. Germline CDR1 is MNHEY and CDR2 is SMNVEV (reference sequence). V was clipped by 5 bases and J by 2 bases; unmatched bases: 5. The CDR3 DNA sequence: TGTGCCAGCAGTAGGGACAGGGGCCCACAAGAGACCCAGTACTTC. Its protein is CASSRDRGPQETQYF.

The V and J genes are TRBV5-1 and TRBJ2-5; 7 bases align to TRBD2. Trimming cost V 5 bases and J 0 bases; bases outside gene matches: 4. Germline V gene lookup returns CDR1 SGHRS and CDR2 YFSETQ. The CDR3 loop spans 14 amino acids. CDR3: CASRGAGYQETQYF. The CDR3 DNA sequence: TGCGCCAGCAGGGGAGCGGGGTACCAAGAGACCCAGTACTTC.

V gene TRBV6-1 combines with J gene TRBJ1-2; 8 bases align to TRBD1. The V segment lost 7 bases and the J segment 6 bases; nucleotides outside the gene matches: 7. This CDR3 spans 13 amino acids. Germline V gives CDR1 MNHNS, CDR2 SASEGT. DNA for the CDR3: TGTGCCAGCAAAGAGCAGGGGGCAAATGGCTACACCTTC. Translating gives CASKEQGANGYTF.

The rearrangement uses TRBV7-9 and TRBJ1-1; D unresolved. CDR3 length: 12 amino acids. V shed 6 bases and J shed 3 bases, with 8 bases lying between them. Per germline, CDR1 SEHNR and CDR2 FQNEAQ (reference sequence). The CDR3 DNA is TGTGCCAGCAGTCTAAGGGACACTGAAGCTTTCTTT. This gives the protein CASSLRDTEAFF.

The chain is built from TRBV7-2 and TRBJ2-5, with D tentatively TRBD1 (5 bases). Germline V gene sequence: CDR1 SGHTA, CDR2 FQGNSA. The ends were cut back, 1 base at V and 5 bases at J, with 11 bases in the middle. The CDR3 extends over 14 amino acids. The CDR3 is CASSLEYRSETQYF. The DNA of the CDR3 is TGTGCCAGCAGCTTAGAGTACAGGTCGGAGACCCAGTACTTC.

This sequence joins TRBV28 and TRBJ2-3, with 9 bases fitting TRBD1. CDR3 length: 13 amino acids. V was pared by 8 bases and J by 3 bases, with 3 bases of the junction left unmatched. Germline values: CDR1 MDHEN, CDR2 SYDVKM. CDR3 residues: CASGQGNTDTQYF. The CDR3 DNA reads TGTGCCAGCGGACAGGGGAATACAGATACGCAGTATTTT.

The chain is built from TRBV2 and TRBJ2-6; 12 positions agree with TRBD1. Germline CDR1 reads SNHLY; CDR2 reads FYNNEI. V lost 5 bases, J lost 7 bases, and 15 bases stayed unmatched. This CDR3 spans 19 amino acids. The CDR3 nucleotides are TGTGCCAGCAGTTACCTCGCGGGACAGGGGGCCTCAAGTGCCAACGTCCTGACTTTC. This encodes CASSYLAGQGASSANVLTF.

V gene TRBV7-9 combines with J gene TRBJ1-5, with D hard to call. The V gene's germline CDR1 is SEHNR and CDR2 FQNEAQ (reference sequence). This CDR3 has 12 amino acids. V was trimmed by 5 bases and J by 5 bases, leaving 7 bases between them. For the CDR3, the DNA is TGTGCCAGCAGCCAAAGCGATCAGCCCCAGCATTTT. Protein sequence: CASSQSDQPQHF.

The chain joins TRBV9 to TRBJ1-3; D unresolved. Germline CDR1 is SGDLS and CDR2 is YYNGEE. This CDR3 region has 14 residues. Trimming cost V 2 bases and J 4 bases, with 10 bases left between them. The CDR3 sequence: CASSVGGPGNTIYF. The CDR3 region has the DNA TGTGCCAGCAGCGTGGGAGGGCCCGGAAACACCATATATTTT.

CDR3 nucleotide sequence: TGTGCCAGCAGCCAAGGGGGTACCCATGCCAAAAACATTCAGTACTTC. Translation: CASSQGGTHAKNIQYF. The chain employs TRBV14 and TRBJ2-4; the D is unclear. Between the trimmed V and J ends, which lost 1 base and 1 base, there was a span of 11 bases. This CDR3 is built from 16 residues. CDR1 and CDR2 (germline): SGHDN, FVKESK.

V gene TRBV30 combines with J gene TRBJ2-2; either TRBD1 or TRBD2 may supply D (6 bases each). Between the trimmed V and J ends, which lost 0 bases and 2 bases, there was a span of 10 bases. The CDR3 sequence is 15 residues long. CDR1 is GTSNPN and CDR2 is SVGIG in the germline V gene (reference sequence). CDR3 sequence (DNA): TGTGCCTGGAGTGTACGGGGGCGCAACACCGGGGAGCTGTTTTTT. Protein sequence: CAWSVRGRNTGELFF.

CDR3 DNA sequence: TGTGCCAGCAGCAAAGGACAGGGGTACCTCGATGAGCAGTTCTTC. The encoded protein is CASSKGQGYLDEQFF. J is TRBJ2-1 and V is TRBV7-9, with TRBD1 identical over 9 bases. Germline lookup yields CDR1 SEHNR and CDR2 FQNEAQ (reference sequence). Losses at the gene ends were 5 bases for V and 8 bases for J; bases not matched to a gene: 10. This CDR3 contains 15 residues.

This clone was counted once. V gene TRBV28 combines with J gene TRBJ2-5; 7 bases agree with TRBD1. The V gene end was trimmed by 7 bases and the J gene end by 9 bases; junction bases not matched to a gene: 8. The CDR3 spans 12 residues. CDR1 and CDR2 (germline): MDHEN, SYDVKM. CDR3 protein: CASTDRVVAQYF. CDR3 nucleotide sequence: TGTGCCAGCACCGACAGGGTAGTGGCCCAGTACTTC.

The chain recombines TRBV4-3 with TRBJ1-4; possibly TRBD1 for D (5 bases). The V and J ends lost 1 base and 3 bases respectively, with 9 bases between them. Germline lookup yields CDR1 LGHNA and CDR2 YSLEER. This CDR3 region has 15 residues. In DNA form, the CDR3 reads TGCGCCAGCAGCCAAGTGCAGGGCCCTAATGAAAAACTGTTTTTT. Amino acid sequence: CASSQVQGPNEKLFF.

J is TRBJ1-2 and V is TRBV11-2; weak D call: TRBD1 (5 bases). Trimming removed 0 bases at V and 1 base at J, with 9 bases between. This CDR3 has 15 residues. Per the germline V gene, CDR1 is SGHAT and CDR2 is FQNNGV. CDR3 residues: CASSLEKTVNYGYTF. The CDR3 DNA follows: TGTGCCAGCAGCTTAGAGAAGACAGTTAACTATGGCTACACCTTC.

The chain uses TRBV7-2 and TRBJ2-5, with D unclear. Trimming took off 8 bases at V and 1 base at J, with 14 bases between the two ends. The CDR3 totals 14 residues. Germline loops: CDR1 SGHTA, CDR2 FQGNSA. The CDR3 nucleotides read TGTGCCAGCCAGGAATCGGTGGGCCAAGAGACCCAGTACTTC. Encoded protein: CASQESVGQETQYF.

V gene TRBV6-1 combines with J gene TRBJ2-2, with TRBD1 identical over 9 bases. This CDR3 is built from 15 residues. V trimming: 4 bases; J trimming: 5 bases; junction bases outside the gene matches: 5. Germline V gene data show CDR1 as MNHNS and CDR2 as SASEGT. The CDR3 loop reads CASSGTGAWTGELFF. DNA of the CDR3: TGTGCCAGCAGTGGGACAGGGGCCTGGACCGGGGAGCTGTTTTTT.

This rearrangement joins TRBV9 to TRBJ2-3; 7 bases fit TRBD1. Germline CDR1 reads SGDLS; CDR2 reads YYNGEE. Germline trimming cut 0 bases from V and 2 bases from J; bases unmatched to any gene: 3. The CDR3 sequence is 15 residues long. The CDR3 DNA is TGTGCCAGCAGCGTAGGAGGGGGCCTCACAGATACGCAGTATTTT. Translation gives CASSVGGGLTDTQYF.

The chain employs TRBV19 and TRBJ2-3; maybe TRBD2 (7 bases). Trimming removed 5 bases from V and 1 base from J, with 19 bases in between. The CDR3 is made up of 17 amino acids. Germline V CDR1 and CDR2: LNHDA, SQIVND (reference sequence). CDR3 sequence reads: CASSDRGGGQGTDTQYF. The CDR3 DNA sequence: TGTGCCAGTAGTGATCGAGGGGGGGGCCAAGGCACAGATACGCAGTATTTT. Drawing the rest from reference TRBV19 and TRBJ2-3, the complete variable domain is DGGITQSPKYLFRKEGQNVTLSCEQNLNHDAMYWYRQDPGQGLRLIYYSQIVNDFQKGDIAEGYSVSREKKESFPLTVTSAQKNPTAFYLCASSDRGGGQGTDTQYFGPGTRLTVL.

The V call is TRBV6-1, the J call TRBJ1-2; TRBD1 agrees at 7 bases. Germline values: CDR1 MNHNS, CDR2 SASEGT. V lost 5 bases, J lost 5 bases, and 2 bases stayed unmatched. The CDR3 covers 12 residues. CDR3 sequence reads: CASSTDRYGYTF. For the CDR3, the DNA is TGTGCCAGCAGTACGGACAGGTATGGCTACACCTTC.

The chain couples TRBV7-6 to TRBJ2-1; 13 bases are shared with TRBD2. CDR3 length: 17 residues. The V and J ends lost 3 bases and 1 base, in that order; junction bases with no gene match: 3. Germline CDR1 is SGHVS and CDR2 is FNYEAQ. CDR3 in amino acids: CASSFGGLAGSYNEQFF. The CDR3, as DNA: TGTGCCAGCAGCTTTGGGGGACTAGCGGGGTCCTACAATGAGCAGTTCTTC.

The chain is built from TRBV7-9 and TRBJ1-3; D ambiguous. The V end lost 1 base, the J end lost 4 bases, and 8 bases lay between the germline ends. The CDR3 has 14 amino acids. Germline CDR1 and CDR2: SEHNR and FQNEAQ (reference sequence). For the CDR3, the DNA is TGTGCCAGCAGCTTAGATTCGGCCGGAAACACCATATATTTT. As protein: CASSLDSAGNTIYF.

This sequence joins TRBV11-1 and TRBJ1-4, with D unclear. Germline-derived CDR1 and CDR2 are SGHAT and FQDESV (reference sequence). The V and J ends lost 5 bases and 2 bases respectively, with 21 bases between them. The CDR3 has 18 amino acids. CDR3 coding DNA: TGTGCCAGCAGCCGCCCCCAGCAAAAGCTTTGGACTAATGAAAAACTGTTTTTT. Amino acid sequence: CASSRPQQKLWTNEKLFF. Variable domain in full (rest from reference TRBV11-1 and TRBJ1-4): EAEVAQSPRYKITEKSQAVAFWCDPISGHATLYWYRQILGQGPELLVQFQDESVVDDSQLPKDRFSAERLKGVDSTLKIQPAELGDSAMYLCASSRPQQKLWTNEKLFFGSGTQLSVL.

The chain uses TRBV2 and TRBJ2-3; no clear D. Trimming left V 7 bases short and J 2 bases short, with 10 bases between. The CDR3 has 13 residues. CDR1 and CDR2 (germline): SNHLY, FYNNEI. CDR3 nucleotides: TGTGCCAGCATAGTCCTACTCACAGATACGCAGTATTTT. It specifies CASIVLLTDTQYF.

The V and J genes are TRBV5-4 and TRBJ2-3; the D gene is possibly TRBD2 (6 bases). V was trimmed by 4 bases and J by 2 bases, leaving 17 bases between them. The length of the CDR3 is 16 residues. Looked up from germline, CDR1 is SGHNT and CDR2 is YYREEE (reference sequence). The chain's CDR3 is CASSPRGTPATDTQYF. The CDR3 DNA reads as TGTGCCAGCAGCCCGCGGGGCACCCCCGCCACAGATACGCAGTATTTT.

The CDR3 DNA follows: TGTGCCAGTACGGACAGGGTGGAGGGAAAACTGTTTTTT. Encoded protein: CASTDRVEGKLFF. This rearrangement joins TRBV19 to TRBJ1-4; 8 bases fit TRBD1. The CDR3 covers 13 residues. V lost 7 bases, J lost 10 bases, and 8 bases stayed unmatched. CDR1 and CDR2 from the germline V gene are LNHDA and SQIVND (reference sequence). Full variable domain (outside the CDR3, taken from reference TRBV19 and TRBJ1-4): DGGITQSPKYLFRKEGQNVTLSCEQNLNHDAMYWYRQDPGQGLRLIYYSQIVNDFQKGDIAEGYSVSREKKESFPLTVTSAQKNPTAFYLCASTDRVEGKLFFGSGTQLSVL.